This T cell receptor beta chain was captured by sequencing in a study of T cell responses to AZD1222 COVID-19 vaccine. General study results and limits: Donors were largely white British and mainly female; clonal diversity was possibly underestimated. Spike-specific TCR repertoires showed rising breadth and depth after two AZD1222 doses.

Points on this clone: Its antigen is unknown.

Profiling relied on immunoSEQ multiplex PCR, and the TCRdb table lists in-frame clones only, not all of them. The sample contains approximately 170,000 clones, 80% to 95% of which appear only once. Germline values: CDR1 LGHDT, CDR2 YNNKEL (reference sequence). The CDR3 has 15 residues. Trimming cost V 4 bases and J 0 bases, with 12 bases left between them. This receptor was identified in an adult in good health. The J gene is TRBJ1-2, the V gene TRBV3-1 (or the pseudogene TRBV3-2); a possible D gene is TRBD1 (5 bases). The source material was peripheral blood, sampled on day 0 of AZD1222 vaccination. CDR3 sequence (DNA): TGTGCCAGCAGCCCTCCCTACAGGACTAACTATGGCTACACCTTC. Translated, it gives CASSPPYRTNYGYTF.